The 26 T cell receptor beta chains presented below share a single source sample, sequenced in a study of T cells in women clearing cervical HPV infection. Here immunoSEQ multiplex PCR was the method, and the copy in TCRdb shows in-frame clones only, minus some. This sample's table has about 39,000 clones. Sequences were obtained from blood buffy coat. The receptors shown here come from a woman between 18 and 70 years old with a cervical HPV16 infection that either progressed to CIN3+ or cleared (not recorded which).

With regard to this clone: The CDR3 end falls 3 residues outside the read, so it is completed with the germline J gene. The chain has TRBV5-1 and TRBJ2-5; 7 nucleotides match TRBD2. The V segment lost 3 bases and the J segment 1 base; nucleotides outside the gene matches: 9. Per germline, CDR1 SGHRS and CDR2 YFSETQ. CDR3 size: 16 residues. The CDR3 bases that were read are TGCGCCAGCAGCTCTCTGGGAGGGGCTTCCCAAGAGACC. Protein: CASSSLGGASQET. Given in full, the CDR3 is CASSSLGGASQETQYF.

Concerning this clone itself: Read sequence stops 3 residues before the CDR3 end, and the germline J gene provides the missing end. The chain combines TRBV19 with TRBJ1-1; D is ambiguous. With 6 bases removed from V and 0 bases from J, the gap between germline ends came to 11 bases. The CDR3 length is 14 residues. In germline, CDR1 is LNHDA, CDR2 SQIVND (reference sequence). The CDR3: CASSSLSVNTEAFF. The CDR3 DNA, read in part, is TGTGCCAGTAGCTCCCTCAGCGTGAACACTGAA.

Details on this clone: The read halts 3 residues ahead of the CDR3 end, with the missing end drawn from the germline J gene. This sequence joins TRBV7-2 and TRBJ2-7; 8 nucleotides match TRBD1. Per the germline V gene, CDR1 is SGHTA and CDR2 is FQGNSA. This CDR3 region has 13 residues. Trimming at V came to 1 base and at J to 6 bases, leaving 2 bases not matched to a gene. This chain's CDR3 is CASSLGTGIEQYF. CDR3 bases read: TGTGCCAGCAGCTTAGGGACAGGGATCGAG. The complete variable domain, with remaining parts taken from reference TRBV7-2 and TRBJ2-7, reads GAGVSQSPSNKVTEKGKDVELRCDPISGHTALYWYRQSLGQGLEFLIYFQGNSAPDKSGLPSDRFSAERTGGSVSTLTIQRTQQEDSAVYLCASSLGTGIEQYFGPGTRLTVT.

Worth noting for this clone: The sequenced fragment ends 3 residues before the CDR3 boundary, so the rest is inferred from the germline J gene. V and J are TRBV7-8 and TRBJ1-1, with a weak D call TRBD1 (5 bases). Trimming shortened V by 4 bases and J by 0 bases, and 9 bases separated the two germline ends. Germline-derived CDR1 and CDR2 are SGHVS and FQNEAQ. The length of the CDR3 is 14 residues. Partial CDR3 DNA: TGTGCCAGCAGCTCCAGGGTCCTGAACACTGAA. This sequence encodes CASSSRVLNTE. The CDR3, in full, reads CASSSRVLNTEAFF.

As regards this clone: The read ends 3 residues early relative to the CDR3; the germline J gene fills the gap. V usage is TRBV20-1 and J usage is TRBJ1-5; TRBD1 matches 7 bases. Germline CDR1 reads DFQATT; CDR2 reads SNEGSKA (reference sequence). The V segment lost 2 bases and the J segment 3 bases; nucleotides outside the gene matches: 13. The CDR3 totals 17 residues. The sequenced part of the CDR3 DNA is TGCAGTGCTAGATCAATCCTCGGGACAGACCCCAATCAGCCC. Its translation: CSARSILGTDPNQP. The whole CDR3 sequence reads CSARSILGTDPNQPQHF.

Comments on this clone: The read finishes 3 residues shy of the CDR3 end, and the germline J gene is used to complete it. The chain is built from TRBV30 and TRBJ1-1; possibly TRBD1 for D (5 bases). The CDR3 is made up of 11 amino acids. The V gene's germline CDR1 is GTSNPN and CDR2 SVGIG (reference sequence). The CDR3 sequence: CAWSVQGVAFF. The DNA read from the CDR3 is TGTGCCTGGAGTGTACAAGGGGTG.

A note on this clone: The sequenced fragment ends 3 residues before the CDR3 boundary, so the rest is inferred from the germline J gene. V gene TRBV5-1 combines with J gene TRBJ2-7; D is unclear. From germline, CDR1 is SGHRS and CDR2 YFSETQ. V gave up 4 bases and J gave up 0 bases, with 14 bases separating them. The CDR3 length is 15 residues. The DNA read from the CDR3 is TGCGCCAGCAGCCCCGAAGGCCCTAGCTCCTACGAG. This sequence encodes CASSPEGPSSYE. From start to end, the CDR3 is CASSPEGPSSYEQYF.

A word on this clone: The DNA ends 3 residues before the CDR3 does, and the rest of the CDR3 is filled in from the germline J gene. The chain uses TRBV19 and TRBJ1-5, with TRBD1 as a possible D gene (5 bases). The germline V and J ends were trimmed by 3 bases and 7 bases, with 13 bases remaining between them. Germline V gene data show CDR1 as LNHDA and CDR2 as SQIVND (reference sequence). The CDR3 contains 14 residues. CDR3 loop: CASSITRGDQPQHF. The sequenced CDR3 bases are TGTGCCAGTAGTATCACGAGGGGAGACCAGCCC.

Concerning this clone: The read ends 3 residues before the CDR3 terminus; that terminus is restored from the germline J gene. This chain links TRBV12-3 or TRBV12-4 with TRBJ2-3; D is undetermined. The CDR3 is 13 residues long. The CDR3 loop is CASSLAGHQPQYF. The sequenced part of the CDR3 DNA is TGTGCCAGCAGTTTGGCAGGCCATCAGCCG.

As for this clone: The read ends 3 residues shy of where the CDR3 ends; the end is completed using the germline J gene. The chain carries TRBV2 and TRBJ1-2; TRBD1 aligns across 7 bases. Germline V gene sequence: CDR1 SNHLY, CDR2 FYNNEI. There are 17 residues in the CDR3. CDR3 region: CASSQRSRGGSYNDYTF. CDR3 DNA, as far as it was read: TGTGCCAGCAGCCAGAGATCCAGAGGGGGCTCCTACAATGAC.

A word on this clone: The read finishes 3 residues shy of the CDR3 end, and the germline J gene is used to complete it. The chain combines TRBV29-1 with TRBJ1-2; possible D gene TRBD1, 5 bases. From germline, CDR1 is SQVTM and CDR2 ANQGSEA. Trimming removed 7 bases at V and 3 bases at J, with 15 bases between. The length of the CDR3 is 13 residues. The CDR3 sequence: CSAPGLPDYGYTF. CDR3 DNA, as far as it was read: TGCAGCGCCCCGGGACTACCAGACTATGGC.

Points on this clone: The read is 3 residues too short to cover the CDR3 end, so that end is filled in from the germline J gene. The rearrangement joins TRBV29-1 to TRBJ2-4; 8 nucleotides align to TRBD1. V shed 5 bases, J shed 0 bases, and the junction held 6 bases outside the gene matches. The germline V gene has CDR1 SQVTM and CDR2 ANQGSEA. CDR3 size: 15 residues. Partial CDR3 DNA: TGCAGCGTTATTACAGGGGGGACAGCCAAAAACATT. Protein: CSVITGGTAKNI. The entire CDR3 is CSVITGGTAKNIQYF.

Points on this clone: The CDR3 goes on 3 residues after the read ends, and that part is filled in from the germline J gene. V and J are TRBV5-4 and TRBJ2-7, with 9 bases lining up with TRBD2. J gave up 3 bases and V 4 bases, and 5 bases lay outside the gene matches. This CDR3 spans 14 amino acids. The germline V gene has CDR1 SGHNT and CDR2 YYREEE (reference sequence). The CDR3: CASSGGTSSYEQYF. CDR3 DNA (partial): TGTGCCAGCAGCGGTGGGACTAGCAGCTACGAG.

With respect to this clone: From the germline J gene comes the end of the CDR3, since the read stops 3 residues before it. This chain connects TRBV13 to TRBJ1-1; 8 nucleotides agree with TRBD1. In germline, CDR1 is PRHDT, CDR2 FYEKMQ (reference sequence). After removal of 3 bases from V and 2 bases from J, the junction contained 11 bases not matched to a gene. The length of the CDR3 is 17 residues. The chain's CDR3 is CASSFPLGQGPNTEAFF. The CDR3 bases that were read are TGTGCCAGCAGCTTCCCTCTCGGACAGGGCCCTAACACTGAA.

In the case of this clone: The sequence runs out 3 residues before the end of the CDR3; the remainder is reconstructed from the germline J gene. This chain uses TRBV7-8 with TRBJ2-5; 10 nucleotides agree with TRBD2. CDR3 length: 15 amino acids. Trimming removed 3 bases from V and 0 bases from J; junction bases left unmatched: 1. The germline V gene has CDR1 SGHVS and CDR2 FQNEAQ. CDR3 region: CASSLTSGYQETQYF. The DNA read from the CDR3 is TGTGCCAGCAGCTTGACTAGCGGGTACCAAGAGACC. Supplemented by reference TRBV7-8 and TRBJ2-5, the full variable domain reads GAGVSQSPRYKVAKRGQDVALRCDPISGHVSLFWYQQALGQGPEFLTYFQNEAQLDKSGLPSDRFFAERPEGSVSTLKIQRTQQEDSAVYLCASSLTSGYQETQYFGPGTRLLVL.

About this clone itself: The read ends 3 residues early relative to the CDR3; the germline J gene fills the gap. J is TRBJ1-1 and V is TRBV7-3; D might be TRBD1 (5 bases). The CDR3 loop spans 14 amino acids. Germline lookup yields CDR1 SGHTA and CDR2 FQGTGA. Trimming took 4 bases from V and 5 from J, leaving 14 bases between them. The CDR3 loop reads CASSSSGGGTEAFF. The sequenced part of the CDR3 DNA is TGTGCCAGCAGCTCGTCGGGGGGAGGGACTGAA.

Comment on this clone: The read gets to within 3 residues of the CDR3 end, and the germline J gene fills in the rest. The chain carries TRBV5-6 and TRBJ1-2; 7 bases fit TRBD1. The CDR3 spans 14 residues. CDR1 is SGHDT and CDR2 is YYEEEE in the germline V gene. Trimming at V came to 1 base and at J to 7 bases, leaving 7 bases not matched to a gene. The CDR3: CASSLTGTEGGYTF. CDR3 DNA, as far as it was read: TGTGCCAGCAGCTTGACCGGGACAGAAGGTGGC.

Comment on this clone: From the germline J gene comes the end of the CDR3, since the read stops 3 residues before it. The V and J genes are TRBV28 and TRBJ2-5; TRBD1 matches 9 bases. The CDR3 length is 17 residues. In germline, CDR1 is MDHEN, CDR2 SYDVKM. V lost 7 bases to trimming and J lost 1 base; unmatched junction nucleotides: 13. CDR3 bases read: TGTGCCAGCACCTCACAGGGGGCAGGTTATTCCCAAGAGACC. Its protein product is CASTSQGAGYSQET. The whole CDR3 reads CASTSQGAGYSQETQYF.

Notes on this clone: The DNA ends 3 residues before the CDR3 does, and the rest of the CDR3 is filled in from the germline J gene. The V gene is TRBV4-1, the J gene TRBJ2-7; the D is unclear. The CDR3 extends over 13 amino acids. Germline values: CDR1 MGHRA, CDR2 YSYEKL. Trimming pared 0 bases from V and 4 bases from J, leaving 7 bases between. This CDR3 reads CASSQDLVYEQYF. The CDR3 DNA, read in part, is TGCGCCAGCAGCCAAGATTTAGTATACGAG.

On this clone itself: The read gets to within 3 residues of the CDR3 end, and the germline J gene fills in the rest. V is TRBV7-8 and J is TRBJ2-1, with 9 bases matching TRBD1. CDR1 and CDR2 from the germline V gene are SGHVS and FQNEAQ. CDR3 length: 15 amino acids. V trimming: 5 bases; J trimming: 5 bases; junction bases outside the gene matches: 7. The sequenced CDR3 bases are TGTGCCAGCAGCCTACAGGGGGCTAGCAACAATGAG. This codes for CASSLQGASNNE. The entire CDR3 is CASSLQGASNNEQFF. Full variable domain (remainder filled in from reference TRBV7-8 and TRBJ2-1): GAGVSQSPRYKVAKRGQDVALRCDPISGHVSLFWYQQALGQGPEFLTYFQNEAQLDKSGLPSDRFFAERPEGSVSTLKIQRTQQEDSAVYLCASSLQGASNNEQFFGPGTRLTVL.

With respect to this clone: The read ends 3 residues shy of where the CDR3 ends; the end is completed using the germline J gene. The gene calls are TRBV19 and TRBJ2-1; D is possibly TRBD2 (6 bases). The V end lost 4 bases, the J end lost 5 bases, and 15 bases lay between the germline ends. Germline V CDR1 and CDR2: LNHDA, SQIVND (reference sequence). This CDR3 comprises 15 residues. The covered CDR3 bases are TGTGCCAGTAGTAACCGCGGGGTATGGGACAATGAG. Translation gives CASSNRGVWDNE. The CDR3, in full, reads CASSNRGVWDNEQFF. Looking up the rest from reference TRBV19 and TRBJ2-1 gives the full variable domain: DGGITQSPKYLFRKEGQNVTLSCEQNLNHDAMYWYRQDPGQGLRLIYYSQIVNDFQKGDIAEGYSVSREKKESFPLTVTSAQKNPTAFYLCASSNRGVWDNEQFFGPGTRLTVL.

On this clone itself: The read stops 3 residues short of the end of the CDR3; the missing end is completed from the germline J gene. The chain is built from TRBV2 and TRBJ2-7; 7 bases are shared with TRBD2. The CDR3 is 15 residues long. Trimming at V came to 1 base and at J to 3 bases, leaving 6 bases not matched to a gene. Per the germline V gene, CDR1 is SNHLY and CDR2 is FYNNEI. The CDR3 protein is CASSEGAGVFYEQYF. Incomplete CDR3 DNA: TGTGCCAGCAGTGAAGGGGCGGGAGTTTTCTACGAG.

On this clone itself: The read halts 3 residues ahead of the CDR3 end, with the missing end drawn from the germline J gene. The chain is built from TRBV28 and TRBJ2-5; tentatively, D is TRBD2 (6 bases). This CDR3 is built from 13 residues. Trimming took 7 bases from V and 2 from J, leaving 11 bases between them. CDR1 and CDR2 (germline): MDHEN, SYDVKM. Incomplete CDR3 DNA: TGTGCCAGCAATCCCGGGGGACAAGAGACC. Protein product: CASNPGGQET. The full CDR3 is CASNPGGQETQYF. Drawing the rest from reference TRBV28 and TRBJ2-5, the complete variable domain is DVKVTQSSRYLVKRTGEKVFLECVQDMDHENMFWYRQDPGLGLRLIYFSYDVKMKEKGDIPEGYSVSREKKERFSLILESASTNQTSMYLCASNPGGQETQYFGPGTRLLVL.

For this clone: The read finishes 3 residues shy of the CDR3 end, and the germline J gene is used to complete it. The rearrangement uses TRBV7-2 and TRBJ2-4, with 7 positions matching TRBD2. Germline assignment: CDR1 SGHTA and CDR2 FQGNSA. The CDR3 is made up of 16 amino acids. The CDR3 loop reads CASSLARSGGEDGQYF. The sequenced part of the CDR3 DNA is TGTGCCAGCAGCTTAGCGAGGTCGGGGGGTGAAGATGGT.

Comments on this clone: The missing CDR3 end, 3 residues past where the read stops, is filled in from the germline J gene. This chain joins TRBV19 and TRBJ2-1; D possibly corresponds to TRBD2 (6 bases). Trimming pared 7 bases from V and 1 base from J, leaving 11 bases between. CDR1 is LNHDA, CDR2 SQIVND, per germline (reference sequence). There are 14 residues in the CDR3. The part of the CDR3 DNA that was read is TGTGCCAGTATCGCCGCGGGGTCCTACAATGAG. Translation gives CASIAAGSYNE. The whole CDR3 region reads CASIAAGSYNEQFF.

The CDR3 protein is CASSIQGAGTNEKLFF. CDR3 DNA, as far as it was read: TGCGCCAGCAGCATCCAGGGGGCTGGAACTAATGAAAAG. The chain recombines TRBV5-1 with TRBJ2-2; 8 positions agree with TRBD1. The CDR3 end falls 3 residues outside the read, so it is completed with the germline J gene. The V gene's germline CDR1 is SGHRS and CDR2 YFSETQ. This CDR3 contains 16 residues.